This section outlines one T cell receptor (beta chain) sequence together with its context. Its target is not known. This entry belongs to a study of blood T cells in healthy people across ages. Through a sample-barcoded 5' primer and a J-beta primer mix, a second PCR was run for roughly 6 to 11 cycles. TCRdb used MiXCR to reprocess the 5' RACE reads, holding one entry per CDR3 protein. The table has around 1,000,000 distinct CDR3 sequences, more than 30% seen once. Points from the study as a whole: Naive and antigen-experienced cells could not be conclusively compared, given unsorted PBMCs.

V dropped 0 bases and J dropped 7 bases, with 15 bases sitting between them. Germline loops: CDR1 SNHLY, CDR2 FYNNEI. The CDR3 is 15 residues long. The receptor was derived from a young man in good health. V is TRBV2 and J is TRBJ1-2; a weak D match, TRBD1 (5 bases). The specimen sequenced was blood. CDR3 nucleotides: TGTGCCAGCAGTGAAGCGCTTAGGGGATCCGGTGGCTACACCTTC. This codes for CASSEALRGSGGYTF.